One sample yielded the 13 T cell receptor beta chains listed below, sequenced in a study of blood T cell repertoires in COVID-19. Clones were sequenced by immunoSEQ multiplex PCR, and TCRdb holds only the in-frame ones, with some missing. Of about 190,000 clones in the sample, roughly 82% were seen once. The specimen was PBMCs or T cells enriched from blood (not recorded which). The receptors originated from a woman aged 60-70 years with acute COVID-19.

The chain combines TRBV4-2 with TRBJ1-1; D call uncertain. CDR1 LGHNA and CDR2 YNFKEQ come from the germline V gene. The CDR3 contains 18 residues. Trimming took off 0 bases at V and 5 bases at J, with 22 bases between the two ends. CDR3 DNA sequence: TGTGCCAGCAGCCAAGATAGCACGCCATTCCTTCCGGGTACTGAAGCTTTCTTT. Amino acids: CASSQDSTPFLPGTEAFF.

This rearrangement joins TRBV2 to TRBJ1-2; D is possibly TRBD1 (5 bases). CDR3 length equals 14 residues. Germline CDR1 and CDR2: SNHLY and FYNNEI. Deletions cut 4 bases from V and 3 bases from J, with 12 bases between. The chain's CDR3 is CASSGRQHYYGYTF. The CDR3 coding sequence is TGTGCCAGCAGTGGTAGACAGCACTACTATGGCTACACCTTC.

The chain is built from TRBV7-8 and TRBJ2-5, with D possibly TRBD2 on 6 matching bases. This CDR3 is built from 15 residues. Germline values: CDR1 SGHVS, CDR2 FQNEAQ. V lost 4 bases and J 2 bases, leaving 14 bases between the germline ends. The CDR3 DNA follows: TGTGCCAGCAGCTCCAGAGCTAGCGATCAAGAGACCCAGTACTTC. Residues: CASSSRASDQETQYF.

This chain joins TRBV18 and TRBJ2-1; 8 nucleotides match TRBD2. The CDR3 is 14 amino acids. Germline lookup yields CDR1 KGHSH and CDR2 LQKENI. J gave up 9 bases and V 3 bases, and 7 bases lay outside the gene matches. In DNA, the CDR3 is TGTGCCAGCTCACCGGGACTAGATTTTTCTGAGCAGTTCTTC. It specifies CASSPGLDFSEQFF.

V is TRBV7-9 and J is TRBJ2-7; 8 bases are a match to TRBD1. Germline CDR1 and CDR2: SEHNR and FQNEAQ (reference sequence). The CDR3 consists of 14 residues. V dropped 4 bases and J dropped 3; count of bases not matched to a gene: 5. CDR3 protein: CASSSGQGNYEQYF. CDR3 sequence (DNA): TGTGCCAGCAGCTCAGGACAGGGCAACTACGAGCAGTACTTC.

The chain employs TRBV15 and TRBJ1-2; 9 positions agree with TRBD1. V was clipped by 1 base and J by 4 bases; unmatched bases: 1. The CDR3 is made up of 14 amino acids. Germline V CDR1 and CDR2: LNHNV, YYDKDF (reference sequence). The CDR3 sequence is CATSRATGGYGYTF. The CDR3 bases are TGTGCCACCAGCAGAGCGACAGGGGGCTATGGCTACACCTTC.

The chain joins TRBV19 to TRBJ1-1; 7 nucleotides line up with TRBD1. The V segment lost 4 bases and the J segment 8 bases; nucleotides outside the gene matches: 4. This CDR3 has 12 residues. The V gene's germline CDR1 is LNHDA and CDR2 SQIVND (reference sequence). CDR3 protein: CASSTEDREAFF. CDR3 DNA sequence: TGTGCCAGTAGTACCGAGGACAGGGAAGCTTTCTTT.

The gene calls are TRBV6-5 and TRBJ2-7; D remains unclear. V was clipped by 2 bases and J by 3 bases, with 11 bases between them. Germline V gives CDR1 MNHEY, CDR2 SVGAGI. The CDR3 length is 14 residues. CDR3: CASSYGQFGYEQYF. The CDR3 DNA reads TGTGCCAGCAGTTACGGGCAATTTGGCTACGAGCAGTACTTC.

The rearrangement links TRBV18 to TRBJ2-7, with TRBD2 as a possible D gene (5 bases). The CDR3 length is 14 residues. The germline V gene has CDR1 KGHSH and CDR2 LQKENI. The ends were cut back, 0 bases at V and 3 bases at J, with 9 bases in the middle. CDR3 protein: CASSPPTRLYEQYF. The DNA for the CDR3 is TGTGCCAGCTCACCACCTACTAGACTCTACGAGCAGTACTTC. The full variable domain, rest sourced from reference TRBV18 and TRBJ2-7, is NAGVMQNPRHLVRRRGQEARLRCSPMKGHSHVYWYRQLPEEGLKFMVYLQKENIIDESGMPKERFSAEFPKEGPSILRIQQVVRGDSAAYFCASSPPTRLYEQYFGPGTRLTVT.

This clone came up a few times. A junction end diverges from the germline sequence, so it may reflect a read error. The V call is TRBV6-1, the J call TRBJ2-5; perhaps TRBD2 as D (5 bases). The CDR3 runs to 12 residues. Germline V lookup: CDR1 MNHNS, CDR2 SASEGT. CDR3 residues: CASREGSETQYF. The CDR3 nucleotides are TGTGCCAGCAGGGAAGGGAGCGAGACCCAGTACTTC.

The V gene is TRBV6-5, the J gene TRBJ2-1, with TRBD2 matching over 11 bases. The CDR3 extends over 16 amino acids. Germline CDR1 is MNHEY and CDR2 is SVGAGI. The trim removed 4 bases at V and 6 bases at J, leaving 8 bases unmatched. In DNA form, the CDR3 reads TGTGCCAGCAGTTTGGGGGGACTAGCGGACTTCAATGAGCAGTTCTTC. Protein: CASSLGGLADFNEQFF.

The V gene is TRBV6-5, the J gene TRBJ1-1; 7 bases agree with TRBD1. V shed 7 bases and J 7 bases; nucleotides not matched to a gene: 6. The CDR3 is made up of 12 amino acids. CDR1 MNHEY and CDR2 SVGAGI come from the germline V gene. CDR3 DNA sequence: TGTGCCAGCATTTCCGGGACAGTTGAAGCTTTCTTT. As protein: CASISGTVEAFF.

V gene TRBV28 combines with J gene TRBJ1-6, with D perhaps matching TRBD1 (6 bases). The CDR3 length is 16 residues. Trimming left V 8 bases short and J 10 bases short, with 24 bases between. In germline, CDR1 is MDHEN, CDR2 SYDVKM. CDR3 DNA: TGTGCCAGCCTGGGGGGGCTTCTAGTGGGGGGATCACCCCTCCACTTT. It yields the protein CASLGGLLVGGSPLHF. The variable domain in full, completed from reference TRBV28 and TRBJ1-6, reads DVKVTQSSRYLVKRTGEKVFLECVQDMDHENMFWYRQDPGLGLRLIYFSYDVKMKEKGDIPEGYSVSREKKERFSLILESASTNQTSMYLCASLGGLLVGGSPLHFGNGTRLTVT.